These T cell receptor beta chains were read from a single sample in a study of blood T cell repertoires in COVID-19. Data came from immunoSEQ multiplex PCR; TCRdb stores just in-frame clones and leaves some out. The table shows about 67,000 clones, with around 86% occurring only once. Sequenced input: peripheral blood. The source of these receptors is a man in his forties or fifties with active COVID-19. The CDR3 runs from the conserved cysteine through the conserved F or W.

V gene	CDR3 length	J gene	CDR3 protein
TRBV14	16	TRBJ2-1	CASSQLRDRSRNEQFF
TRBV6-2/TRBV6-3	17	TRBJ2-5	CASSYGTGEPLVETQYF
TRBV5-4	14	TRBJ2-7	CASSPRTSGSEQYF
TRBV12-3/TRBV12-4	13	TRBJ2-1	CASSLGAGGEQFF
TRBV18	16	TRBJ2-1	CASSQLLSGPRNEQFF
TRBV19	13	TRBJ1-1	CASSKTTFAPAFF
TRBV12-3/TRBV12-4	12	TRBJ2-7	CASSPPYGEQYF
TRBV14	12	TRBJ2-5	CASSRGRETQYF
TRBV7-3	14	TRBJ1-6	CASHVTGGRSPLHF
TRBV28	17	TRBJ2-7	CASSPNNPNRGFYEQYF
TRBV24-1	15	TRBJ2-1	CATSDFGLADHEQFF
TRBV7-9	16	TRBJ1-2	CASSLNRQGPGPGYTF
TRBV19	16	TRBJ1-4	CASSIQGFATNEKLFF
TRBV4-2	14	TRBJ2-5	CASSQGQRQETQYF
TRBV5-6	15	TRBJ2-5	CASSWGTSGKKTQYF
TRBV4-2	15	TRBJ2-4	CASSQDLSAGDIQYF
TRBV6-1	12	TRBJ2-7	CASSETRAGTYF
TRBV3-1/TRBV3-2	16	TRBJ2-3	CASSLRVSGLTDTQYF
TRBV2	14	TRBJ1-5	CASSKDRDNQPQHF
TRBV5-1	14	TRBJ2-7	CASSSPGQNYEQYF
TRBV7-9	13	TRBJ1-2	CASSLAGGTFYTF
TRBV24-1	14	TRBJ1-2	CATSDLGQSYGYTF
TRBV11-2	16	TRBJ1-1	CASSVDGSAGSTEAFF
TRBV3-1/TRBV3-2	13	TRBJ1-5	CASSQYRDQPQHF